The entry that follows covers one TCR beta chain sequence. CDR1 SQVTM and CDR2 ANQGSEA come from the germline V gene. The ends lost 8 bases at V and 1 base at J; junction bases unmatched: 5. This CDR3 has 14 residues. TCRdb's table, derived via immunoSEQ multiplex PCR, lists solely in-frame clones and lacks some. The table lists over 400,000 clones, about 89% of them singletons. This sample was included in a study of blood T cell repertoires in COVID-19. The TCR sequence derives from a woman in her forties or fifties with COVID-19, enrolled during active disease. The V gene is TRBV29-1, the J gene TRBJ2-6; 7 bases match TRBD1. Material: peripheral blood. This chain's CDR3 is CSTTGESGANVLTF. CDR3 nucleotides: TGCAGCACTACAGGGGAGTCTGGGGCCAACGTCCTGACTTTC.